One sample yielded the 30 T cell receptor beta chains listed below, sequenced in a study of T cell responses to AZD1222 COVID-19 vaccine. Generated by immunoSEQ multiplex PCR, the TCRdb table keeps only in-frame clones and is missing some. The sample lists about 140,000 clones, approximately 90% seen once, with about 3.1% in the top ten. Sequencing was performed on peripheral blood, taken 28 days after the second AZD1222 dose. These receptor sequences come from an adult who received the AZD1222 COVID-19 vaccine.

The chain employs TRBV3-1 (or the pseudogene TRBV3-2) and TRBJ1-4, with a possible D match to TRBD1 (6 bases). The CDR3 is made up of 15 amino acids. V was shortened by 3 bases and J by 10 bases, with 18 bases between the two germline ends. Germline V gene sequence: CDR1 LGHDT, CDR2 YNNKEL (reference sequence). CDR3 sequence reads: CASSHGQRGPGKLFF. DNA for the CDR3: TGTGCCAGCAGCCACGGACAGCGGGGGCCTGGAAAACTGTTTTTT.

V usage is TRBV5-4 and J usage is TRBJ2-1, with 8 bases identical to TRBD2. CDR3 length: 13 amino acids. Germline V gene data show CDR1 as SGHNT and CDR2 as YYREEE (reference sequence). V lost 0 bases to trimming and J lost 12 bases; unmatched junction nucleotides: 5. CDR3 DNA: TGTGCCAGCAGCTTGGCGGGAGGGCCGGGGCAGTTCTTC. Protein: CASSLAGGPGQFF.

This chain links TRBV3-1 (or the pseudogene TRBV3-2) with TRBJ2-6; D is uncertain. The CDR3 sequence is 15 residues long. Trimming left V 1 base short and J 2 bases short, with 6 bases between. The germline V gene has CDR1 LGHDT and CDR2 YNNKEL (reference sequence). CDR3 DNA: TGTGCCAGCAGCCAAGGGGGTCCTGGGGCCAACGTCCTGACTTTC. Its translation is CASSQGGPGANVLTF.

The count of this clone is one. The chain recombines TRBV6-5 with TRBJ1-5, with D perhaps matching TRBD1 (6 bases). The V end was cut by 8 bases, the J end by 11 bases, with 19 bases between. The CDR3 runs to 13 residues. CDR1 MNHEY and CDR2 SVGAGI come from the germline V gene. In DNA form, the CDR3 reads TGTGCCAGCGCGACCGGGACAAGAGTATCCCAGCATTTT. It codes for CASATGTRVSQHF.

This chain links TRBV15 with TRBJ1-4; TRBD1 matches 7 bases. The CDR3 sequence is 14 residues long. Germline values: CDR1 LNHNV, CDR2 YYDKDF (reference sequence). V lost 4 bases to trimming and J lost 7 bases; unmatched junction nucleotides: 6. The CDR3 DNA reads TGTGCCACCAGCAATTCGGGACAGCCTGAAAAACTGTTTTTT. The encoded protein is CATSNSGQPEKLFF.

This clone was detected only a few times. V is TRBV3-1 (or the pseudogene TRBV3-2) and J is TRBJ2-5; D is undetermined. CDR1 is LGHDT and CDR2 is YNNKEL in the germline V gene (reference sequence). The CDR3 extends over 12 amino acids. V was pared by 0 bases and J by 7 bases, with 6 bases between. CDR3 coding DNA: TGTGCCAGCAGCCAAGAGGCAGGGACCCAGTACTTC. Its translation: CASSQEAGTQYF.

This chain links TRBV19 with TRBJ1-1, with D hard to call. CDR1 and CDR2 (germline): LNHDA, SQIVND (reference sequence). This CDR3 is built from 14 residues. The V end lost 5 bases, the J end lost 11 bases, and 21 bases lay between the germline ends. The CDR3 sequence is CASSRIGSGGFAFF. CDR3 nucleotides: TGTGCCAGTAGTCGAATTGGGTCCGGAGGTTTTGCTTTCTTT. Full variable domain (missing parts from reference TRBV19 and TRBJ1-1): DGGITQSPKYLFRKEGQNVTLSCEQNLNHDAMYWYRQDPGQGLRLIYYSQIVNDFQKGDIAEGYSVSREKKESFPLTVTSAQKNPTAFYLCASSRIGSGGFAFFGQGTRLTVV.

This chain uses TRBV4-2 with TRBJ2-3; 8 positions agree with TRBD1. This CDR3 is 15 amino acids long. Trimming removed 0 bases from V and 4 bases from J; junction bases left unmatched: 3. CDR1 and CDR2 (germline): LGHNA, YNFKEQ. CDR3 coding DNA: TGTGCCAGCAGCCAAGACCCAGGGGGCGCAGATACGCAGTATTTT. Its protein is CASSQDPGGADTQYF.

The table lists this clone with a few counts. V usage is TRBV19 and J usage is TRBJ1-5; 7 positions agree with TRBD1. With V trimmed by 6 bases and J by 0 bases, 5 bases remained unmatched. From germline, CDR1 is LNHDA and CDR2 SQIVND (reference sequence). There are 15 residues in the CDR3. The chain's CDR3 is CASSGQENSNQPQHF. The CDR3 DNA sequence: TGTGCCAGTAGCGGACAGGAGAATAGCAATCAGCCCCAGCATTTT.

In regard to this clone: Germline and junction disagree at one end, which may indicate a read error. This chain uses TRBV7-7 with TRBJ2-2; D tentatively fits TRBD1 or TRBD2 (5 bases each). The CDR3 contains 16 residues. From germline, CDR1 is SSHAT and CDR2 FNYEAQ (reference sequence). This chain's CDR3 is CASSLTGTENTGELFF. The CDR3 DNA follows: TGTGCTAGCAGCTTAACCGGGACGGAGAACACCGGGGAGCTGTTTTTT.

This clone was seen just once. This chain uses TRBV4-1 with TRBJ2-1, with a tentative D call TRBD1 (5 bases). From germline, CDR1 is MGHRA and CDR2 YSYEKL. There are 17 residues in the CDR3. V was shortened by 1 base and J by 9 bases, with 22 bases between the two germline ends. As DNA, the CDR3 is TGCGCCAGCAGCCAAGCCCTTGGGGCCTCGGACGGCGTTGAGCAGTTCTTC. Protein product: CASSQALGASDGVEQFF.

This rearrangement joins TRBV10-2 to TRBJ2-5; D not resolved. V lost 2 bases and J lost 5, with 21 bases in between. The CDR3 is 17 residues long. Germline CDR1 is WSHSY and CDR2 is SAAADI. The CDR3 sequence: CASSEVASYGWSETQYF. For the CDR3, the DNA is TGCGCCAGCAGTGAGGTAGCTAGTTATGGTTGGTCGGAGACCCAGTACTTC.

The chain is built from TRBV9 and TRBJ2-1, with 14 bases aligning to TRBD2. Germline assignment: CDR1 SGDLS and CDR2 YYNGEE. V gave up 3 bases and J gave up 4 bases; unmatched junction bases: 6. The CDR3 sequence is 17 residues long. CDR3 amino acids: CASSAGLAGGSYNEQFF. The CDR3 DNA reads as TGTGCCAGCAGCGCAGGACTAGCGGGGGGTTCTTACAATGAGCAGTTCTTC.

The genes are TRBV3-1 (or the pseudogene TRBV3-2) and TRBJ1-2, with D possibly TRBD1 on 5 matching bases. The CDR3 contains 14 residues. Germline V lookup: CDR1 LGHDT, CDR2 YNNKEL (reference sequence). Trimming took off 5 bases at V and 6 bases at J, with 16 bases between the two ends. CDR3 sequence: CASSDPGGRNGYTF. CDR3 sequence (DNA): TGTGCCAGCAGCGACCCGGGGGGAAGAAATGGCTACACCTTC.

This chain uses TRBV19 with TRBJ1-6; TRBD1 is a possible D gene (5 bases). The CDR3 covers 17 residues. Trimming took off 7 bases at V and 7 bases at J, with 23 bases between the two ends. Germline V gene data show CDR1 as LNHDA and CDR2 as SQIVND (reference sequence). This CDR3 reads CASTPGGGNRPNSPLHF. CDR3 sequence (DNA): TGTGCCAGTACCCCCGGTGGGGGAAACCGCCCAAATTCACCCCTCCACTTT.

The V and J genes are TRBV4-3 and TRBJ1-6; TRBD1 aligns across 7 bases. The CDR3 is 14 residues long. With 3 bases clipped from V and 7 bases from J, the junction kept 3 bases outside the gene matches. The germline V gene has CDR1 LGHNA and CDR2 YSLEER. This CDR3 reads CASSQEQGNSPLHF. The CDR3 DNA sequence: TGCGCCAGCAGCCAGGAACAGGGGAATTCACCCCTCCACTTT.

In its sample, this clone was seen once. The chain couples TRBV27 to TRBJ1-1, with D maybe TRBD1 (5 bases). The CDR3 is 14 residues long. V was cut by 2 bases and J by 8 bases, with 15 bases left in between. The germline CDR1 and CDR2 sequences are MNHEY and SMNVEV (reference sequence). The CDR3 region is CASSLGTLKTEAFF. For the CDR3, the DNA is TGTGCCAGCAGTTTAGGGACCCTGAAAACCGAAGCTTTCTTT.

The chain recombines TRBV18 with TRBJ1-6, with 7 bases fitting TRBD1. The germline V gene encodes CDR1 KGHSH and CDR2 LQKENI. The CDR3 has 15 amino acids. V dropped 4 bases and J dropped 7; count of bases not matched to a gene: 7. CDR3 in amino acids: CASSQQGFTNSPLHF. CDR3 nucleotide sequence: TGTGCCAGCTCACAACAGGGGTTCACCAATTCACCCCTCCACTTT.

V is TRBV28 and J is TRBJ1-2; D unresolved. V was clipped by 5 bases and J by 8 bases, with 18 bases between them. CDR1 is MDHEN and CDR2 is SYDVKM in the germline V gene. The CDR3 length is 14 residues. CDR3 residues: CASSAGPSYEGYTF. CDR3 bases: TGTGCCAGCAGTGCAGGACCCAGCTATGAAGGCTACACCTTC.

The gene calls are TRBV5-1 and TRBJ2-7; unclear D gene. The CDR3 totals 14 residues. The germline V gene encodes CDR1 SGHRS and CDR2 YFSETQ. V was trimmed by 4 bases and J by 0 bases, leaving 11 bases between them. The DNA of the CDR3 is TGCGCCAGCAGCGCCCAACAAGGCTCCTACGAGCAGTACTTC. Encoded protein: CASSAQQGSYEQYF.

The chain carries TRBV5-1 and TRBJ2-7; TRBD2 matches at 7 bases. Germline CDR1 and CDR2: SGHRS and YFSETQ. This CDR3 spans 15 amino acids. The V gene end was trimmed by 0 bases and the J gene end by 0 bases; junction bases not matched to a gene: 3. The CDR3 spells CASSLAASGSYEQYF. The CDR3 DNA reads as TGCGCCAGCAGCTTGGCGGCTAGCGGCTCCTACGAGCAGTACTTC.

The chain joins TRBV7-8 to TRBJ1-1; 8 bases match TRBD1. Germline V gene lookup returns CDR1 SGHVS and CDR2 FQNEAQ. Trimming cost V 5 bases and J 12 bases; bases outside gene matches: 20. CDR3 length: 16 amino acids. The chain's CDR3 is CASSAPARGRGQRTFF. The CDR3 nucleotides read TGTGCCAGCAGCGCCCCTGCCAGGGGGCGAGGTCAAAGAACTTTCTTT. Variable domain in full (rest from reference TRBV7-8 and TRBJ1-1): GAGVSQSPRYKVAKRGQDVALRCDPISGHVSLFWYQQALGQGPEFLTYFQNEAQLDKSGLPSDRFFAERPEGSVSTLKIQRTQQEDSAVYLCASSAPARGRGQRTFFGQGTRLTVV.

V gene TRBV30 combines with J gene TRBJ1-4; D uncertain. Germline V CDR1 and CDR2: GTSNPN, SVGIG (reference sequence). The CDR3 runs 14 residues. V gave up 0 bases and J gave up 7 bases, with 12 bases separating them. The CDR3 loop is CAWSVGRWIEKLFF. DNA of the CDR3: TGTGCCTGGAGTGTCGGACGGTGGATTGAAAAACTGTTTTTT.

V gene TRBV7-2 combines with J gene TRBJ1-2; D gene ambiguous. The V gene's germline CDR1 is SGHTA and CDR2 FQGNSA. The V gene lost 3 bases and the J gene lost 3 bases, with 5 bases spanning the gap. CDR3 length: 12 amino acids. DNA for the CDR3: TGTGCCAGCAGCTTCACAGACTATGGCTACACCTTC. Protein sequence: CASSFTDYGYTF.

The chain is built from TRBV3-1 (or the pseudogene TRBV3-2) and TRBJ2-7; the D call may be TRBD1 or TRBD2 (5 bases each). Per germline, CDR1 LGHDT and CDR2 YNNKEL (reference sequence). V lost 7 bases to trimming and J lost 4 bases, with 17 bases between them. CDR3 size: 14 residues. The CDR3 region is CASTHNGGSYEQYF. The CDR3 DNA is TGTGCCAGCACCCATAATGGGGGAAGTTACGAGCAGTACTTC.

CDR3 sequence: CASSLVPPSGRWSYEQYF. CDR3 nucleotide sequence: TGTGCCAGCAGCTTAGTCCCGCCTAGCGGAAGGTGGTCCTACGAGCAGTACTTC. The rearrangement links TRBV11-2 to TRBJ2-7, with 7 bases that match TRBD2. Germline CDR1 and CDR2: SGHAT and FQNNGV. This CDR3 is 18 amino acids long. V was clipped by 1 base and J by 1 base; unmatched bases: 13.

The V gene is TRBV6-5, the J gene TRBJ2-1; a weak D match, TRBD2 (6 bases). The CDR3 contains 15 residues. Germline CDR1 is MNHEY and CDR2 is SVGAGI. V was clipped by 4 bases and J by 4 bases, with 14 bases between them. The CDR3 DNA reads as TGTGCCAGCAGTTTCGGAACCGGGAGTTACAATGAGCAGTTCTTC. Its protein is CASSFGTGSYNEQFF.

The V and J genes are TRBV29-1 and TRBJ2-7; the D gene could be TRBD1 or TRBD2 (5 bases each). The CDR3 has 13 residues. Germline V gene data show CDR1 as SQVTM and CDR2 as ANQGSEA. The ends were cut back, 3 bases at V and 0 bases at J, with 9 bases in the middle. CDR3 nucleotide sequence: TGCAGCGTTGAGGCAGGGAGCTCCTACGAGCAGTACTTC. It specifies CSVEAGSSYEQYF.

The chain uses TRBV20-1 and TRBJ2-1; 13 positions agree with TRBD2. This CDR3 has 16 residues. Germline CDR1 and CDR2: DFQATT and SNEGSKA (reference sequence). Losses at the gene ends were 3 bases for V and 0 bases for J; bases not matched to a gene: 2. CDR3 sequence: CSASRLAGGSYNEQFF. CDR3 nucleotides: TGCAGTGCTAGTCGACTAGCGGGAGGCTCCTACAATGAGCAGTTCTTC.

V is TRBV7-2 and J is TRBJ1-5, with D unresolved. This CDR3 comprises 13 residues. Between the trimmed V and J ends, which lost 3 bases and 8 bases, there was a span of 11 bases. Germline V gene data show CDR1 as SGHTA and CDR2 as FQGNSA. The CDR3 here is CASSFGGGEPQHF. In nucleotides, the CDR3 is TGTGCCAGCAGCTTTGGAGGCGGGGAGCCCCAGCATTTT.